Below are 30 T cell receptor beta chains sequenced from a single sample in a study of graft-versus-host responses after intestinal transplantation. Using immunoSEQ multiplex PCR, the repertoire was profiled, and TCRdb retains in-frame clones only, with some absent. The sample comprises some 25,000 clones, over 90% of which are singletons, and about 2% rests with the top ten. This sample comprised PBMCs, obtained 39 to 40 days after intestinal transplant. These receptor sequences come from a human patient who received an intestinal transplant, so some T cells may come from the graft donor.

This sequence joins TRBV7-9 and TRBJ2-3; D possibly corresponds to TRBD2 (5 bases). CDR3 length equals 14 residues. Trimming took off 0 bases at V and 2 bases at J, with 6 bases between the two ends. Germline values: CDR1 SEHNR, CDR2 FQNEAQ (reference sequence). CDR3 DNA: TGTGCCAGCAGCTTAGCGGGAGCCACAGATACGCAGTATTTT. Amino acids: CASSLAGATDTQYF.

This chain uses TRBV21-1 with TRBJ1-5. TRBV21-1 is noted as a pseudogene. The length of the CDR3 is 15 residues. CDR3 region: CASSKRGTPNQPQHF. The CDR3 nucleotides are TGTGCCAGCAGCAAACGCGGGACACCTAATCAGCCCCAGCATTTT.

The chain employs TRBV7-3 and TRBJ2-1; D is possibly TRBD1 (6 bases). This CDR3 has 17 residues. Trimming took 5 bases from V and 0 from J, leaving 17 bases between them. Germline loops: CDR1 SGHTA, CDR2 FQGTGA. As DNA, the CDR3 is TGTGCCAGCAGCGTGGACAGCTCCCCGAGCTCCTACAATGAGCAGTTCTTC. It is translated as CASSVDSSPSSYNEQFF.

This clone appeared a single time. This chain uses TRBV4-3 with TRBJ1-1; D perhaps matches TRBD1 (6 bases). The germline V gene encodes CDR1 LGHNA and CDR2 YSLEER. The CDR3 sequence is 16 residues long. V shed 2 bases and J shed 6 bases, with 19 bases lying between them. Here the CDR3 reads CASSQLRRTGASEAFF. The CDR3 DNA is TGCGCCAGCAGCCAATTACGCCGTACGGGGGCGTCTGAAGCTTTCTTT.

The chain has TRBV6-6 and TRBJ2-7; D perhaps matches TRBD2 (5 bases). CDR1 is MNHNY, CDR2 SVGAGI, per germline (reference sequence). Trimming removed 2 bases at V and 5 bases at J, with 16 bases between. The CDR3 loop spans 15 amino acids. CDR3 residues: CASSYGEQRPHEQYF. CDR3 nucleotides: TGTGCCAGCAGTTACGGGGAGCAGAGACCTCACGAGCAGTACTTC.

The gene calls are TRBV18 and TRBJ1-2, with 7 positions matching TRBD1. This CDR3 spans 18 amino acids. Trimming cost V 0 bases and J 4 bases; bases outside gene matches: 14. Per germline, CDR1 KGHSH and CDR2 LQKENI. The CDR3 sequence is CASSPPRGQMIISYGYTF. The CDR3 DNA reads as TGTGCCAGCTCACCACCTAGGGGACAGATGATAATTTCCTATGGCTACACCTTC.

This chain connects TRBV10-3 to TRBJ1-1; 7 bases agree with TRBD1. Trimming removed 8 bases from V and 0 bases from J; junction bases left unmatched: 3. This CDR3 has 13 amino acids. The V gene's germline CDR1 is ENHRY and CDR2 SYGVKD. The CDR3 DNA reads TGTGCCATCGGGAGGGGGCTGAACACTGAAGCTTTCTTT. Its translation: CAIGRGLNTEAFF.

The chain is built from TRBV2 and TRBJ2-2; D tentatively reads TRBD1 or TRBD2 (5 bases each). The CDR3 extends over 16 amino acids. The V gene's germline CDR1 is SNHLY and CDR2 FYNNEI. Trimming pared 7 bases from V and 2 bases from J, leaving 17 bases between. DNA for the CDR3: TGTGCCAGCAAGGGGATCAGCGGAAAAAACACCGGGGAGCTGTTTTTT. Encoded protein: CASKGISGKNTGELFF.

The chain recombines TRBV5-4 with TRBJ2-7; the match to TRBD2 covers 11 bases. CDR3 size: 17 residues. Germline CDR1 is SGHNT and CDR2 is YYREEE (reference sequence). V was clipped by 0 bases and J by 2 bases; unmatched bases: 7. The DNA for the CDR3 is TGTGCCAGCAGCTTGGCGGTACTAGCGGGAGAGGCCTACGAGCAGTACTTC. Translation gives CASSLAVLAGEAYEQYF.

The chain is built from TRBV18 and TRBJ2-1; no clear D gene. Germline V gene lookup returns CDR1 KGHSH and CDR2 LQKENI. This CDR3 contains 14 residues. Trimming took 2 bases from V and 7 from J, leaving 12 bases between them. CDR3 sequence reads: CASSPKYRLNEQFF. The CDR3 DNA follows: TGTGCCAGCTCACCAAAGTATCGGCTAAATGAGCAGTTCTTC.

V and J are TRBV5-1 and TRBJ2-7; TRBD2 agrees at 8 bases. CDR1 and CDR2 from the germline V gene are SGHRS and YFSETQ. The V and J ends lost 4 bases and 3 bases, in that order; junction bases with no gene match: 3. The CDR3 length is 13 residues. The CDR3 region is CASSPGLGYEQYF. The DNA for the CDR3 is TGCGCCAGCAGCCCGGGACTAGGCTACGAGCAGTACTTC.

A single count supports this clone. Other DNA sequences from this sample encode an identical CDR3 as well. The genes are TRBV9 and TRBJ1-2; D call uncertain. Looked up from germline, CDR1 is SGDLS and CDR2 is YYNGEE. Deletions cut 0 bases from V and 6 bases from J, with 18 bases between. The CDR3 extends over 16 amino acids. The CDR3 nucleotides read TGTGCCAGCAGCGTAGCTACACGGGATCCGGTGGATGGCTACACCTTC. Its protein product is CASSVATRDPVDGYTF.

V usage is TRBV5-4 and J usage is TRBJ2-5; perhaps TRBD2 as D (5 bases). In germline, CDR1 is SGHNT, CDR2 YYREEE (reference sequence). CDR3 length equals 16 residues. Trimming cost V 0 bases and J 1 base, with 13 bases left between them. The CDR3 sequence is CASSLENAGSQETQYF. The CDR3 DNA reads as TGTGCCAGCAGCTTGGAAAACGCGGGTTCCCAAGAGACCCAGTACTTC.

The chain is built from TRBV5-1 and TRBJ2-7; D is undetermined. V lost 4 bases, J lost 4 bases, and 6 bases lay in between. CDR1 is SGHRS, CDR2 YFSETQ, per germline. CDR3 length equals 11 residues. This CDR3 reads CASSINYEQYF. The CDR3 region has the DNA TGCGCCAGCAGCATAAATTACGAGCAGTACTTC.

V usage is TRBV11-1 and J usage is TRBJ2-1; D might be TRBD2 (5 bases). V lost 1 base, J lost 7 bases, and 5 bases lay in between. Per germline, CDR1 SGHAT and CDR2 FQDESV (reference sequence). The CDR3 extends over 12 amino acids. The DNA of the CDR3 is TGTGCCAGCAGCTTAGGACTAAATGAGCAGTTCTTC. It encodes CASSLGLNEQFF.

The gene calls are TRBV6-5 and TRBJ2-7; maybe TRBD2 (7 bases). The germline V and J ends were trimmed by 6 bases and 6 bases, with 15 bases remaining between them. The germline CDR1 and CDR2 sequences are MNHEY and SVGAGI. The CDR3 is 13 amino acids. CDR3 nucleotide sequence: TGTGCCAGCAGCCTAGGGGGGGCCGGCGAGCAGTACTTC. Translating it yields CASSLGGAGEQYF.

V is TRBV6-5 and J is TRBJ2-1; TRBD1 aligns across 7 bases. This CDR3 contains 14 residues. Germline lookup yields CDR1 MNHEY and CDR2 SVGAGI. Trimming cost V 6 bases and J 5 bases; bases outside gene matches: 7. CDR3 region: CASRSGTVHNEQFF. CDR3 coding DNA: TGTGCCAGCAGGTCCGGGACAGTTCACAATGAGCAGTTCTTC.

The chain is built from TRBV29-1 and TRBJ1-2; the D gene is possibly TRBD1 (6 bases). This CDR3 comprises 15 residues. From germline, CDR1 is SQVTM and CDR2 ANQGSEA. V lost 6 bases and J 4 bases, leaving 21 bases between the germline ends. CDR3 amino acids: CSVAVWGARGYGYTF. The DNA for the CDR3 is TGCAGCGTAGCAGTTTGGGGGGCGCGGGGCTATGGCTACACCTTC.

The J gene is TRBJ2-5, the V gene TRBV4-1; tentatively, D is TRBD2 (5 bases). In germline, CDR1 is MGHRA, CDR2 YSYEKL. This CDR3 is 14 amino acids long. V gave up 2 bases and J gave up 2 bases, with 9 bases separating them. The CDR3 is CASSQTSGQETQYF. In nucleotides, the CDR3 is TGCGCCAGCAGCCAAACAAGCGGACAAGAGACCCAGTACTTC.

A note on this clone: Mismatch with germline at one junction end may stem from a read error. The rearrangement links TRBV13 to TRBJ1-3, with D possibly matching TRBD1 (5 bases). The V gene's germline CDR1 is PRHDT and CDR2 FYEKMQ (reference sequence). This CDR3 comprises 15 residues. The CDR3 spells CASSRGRGAGNTIYF. The CDR3 nucleotides read TGTGCCAGCAGCCGGGGACGCGGGGCTGGGAACACCATATATTTT.

This chain joins TRBV25-1 and TRBJ1-2; TRBD1 agrees at 9 bases. CDR1 and CDR2 (germline): MGHDK, SYGVNS. J lost 11 bases, V lost 1 base, and 11 bases had no gene match. The CDR3 contains 15 residues. Here the CDR3 DNA reads TGTGCCAGCAGTGAATTACAGGGGGCCCGGAAGGGGTACACCTTC. Translation: CASSELQGARKGYTF.

V is TRBV11-2 and J is TRBJ1-1, with TRBD1 identical over 12 bases. Germline lookup yields CDR1 SGHAT and CDR2 FQNNGV. The CDR3 length is 18 residues. J gave up 1 base and V 5 bases, and 11 bases lay outside the gene matches. The CDR3 here is CASSQSPGQGARNTEAFF. In DNA, the CDR3 is TGTGCCAGCAGCCAAAGCCCGGGACAGGGGGCGAGGAACACTGAAGCTTTCTTT.

This clone occurred once. The rearrangement joins TRBV5-1 to TRBJ2-5; D possibly corresponds to TRBD2 (6 bases). The last part of the DNA fits TRBJ2-7 better; the J call may be wrong. This CDR3 spans 14 amino acids. CDR1 is SGHRS and CDR2 is YFSETQ in the germline V gene. CDR3 amino acids: CASSLRDSTYEQYF. As DNA, the CDR3 is TGCGCCAGCAGCTTGAGGGACTCGACCTACGAGCAGTACTTC.

The genes are TRBV27 and TRBJ1-2, with D possibly TRBD1 on 5 matching bases. V was clipped by 2 bases and J by 4 bases, with 5 bases between them. Germline V gene sequence: CDR1 MNHEY, CDR2 SMNVEV (reference sequence). The CDR3 consists of 12 residues. This CDR3 is CASSLRGYGYTF. The DNA of the CDR3 is TGTGCCAGCAGTTTAAGGGGCTATGGCTACACCTTC.

This chain links TRBV5-6 with TRBJ2-7, with a tentative D call TRBD2 (6 bases). Germline lookup yields CDR1 SGHDT and CDR2 YYEEEE. The CDR3 has 15 amino acids. V was trimmed by 4 bases and J by 2 bases, leaving 16 bases between them. The CDR3 is CASSPTRRPTYEQYF. The CDR3 nucleotides are TGTGCCAGCAGCCCGACTAGACGCCCCACCTACGAGCAGTACTTC. The variable domain in full, completed from reference TRBV5-6 and TRBJ2-7, reads DAGVTQSPTHLIKTRGQQVTLRCSPKSGHDTVSWYQQALGQGPQFIFQYYEEEERQRGNFPDRFSGHQFPNYSSELNVNALLLGDSALYLCASSPTRRPTYEQYFGPGTRLTVT.

The chain is built from TRBV10-1 and TRBJ2-1, with unresolved D. Between the trimmed V and J ends, which lost 3 bases and 3 bases, there was a span of 12 bases. CDR1 is WNHNN and CDR2 is SYGVQD in the germline V gene (reference sequence). The CDR3 extends over 15 amino acids. The CDR3 here is CASSDPGSNYNEQFF. CDR3 DNA sequence: TGCGCCAGCAGTGACCCTGGTTCGAACTACAATGAGCAGTTCTTC.

The chain employs TRBV13 and TRBJ2-1, with D tentatively TRBD2 (6 bases). CDR1 PRHDT and CDR2 FYEKMQ come from the germline V gene (reference sequence). The CDR3 sequence is 14 residues long. V lost 5 bases to trimming and J lost 9 bases, with 17 bases between them. CDR3 loop: CASSTRDSRSEQFF. The CDR3 DNA is TGTGCCAGCAGCACCCGGGACTCTCGAAGTGAGCAGTTCTTC.

This sequence joins TRBV6-1 and TRBJ1-4, with a possible D match to TRBD1 (6 bases). Trimming stripped 3 bases from V and 8 bases from J, with 22 bases between. Germline lookup yields CDR1 MNHNS and CDR2 SASEGT. The CDR3 contains 17 residues. The CDR3: CASSDTPWATGGEKLFF. DNA of the CDR3: TGTGCCAGCAGTGATACTCCCTGGGCGACAGGTGGGGAAAAACTGTTTTTT.

The rearrangement links TRBV4-1 to TRBJ2-7; D uncertain. CDR3 size: 15 residues. Germline loops: CDR1 MGHRA, CDR2 YSYEKL. V dropped 0 bases and J dropped 3 bases, with 12 bases sitting between them. CDR3 sequence: CASSQEGPPFYEQYF. DNA for the CDR3: TGCGCCAGCAGCCAAGAGGGTCCGCCCTTCTACGAGCAGTACTTC.

The genes are TRBV10-1 and TRBJ2-5; D not certain. The J call may not be correct, given that the DNA end is closer to TRBJ2-7. Germline V gene sequence: CDR1 WNHNN, CDR2 SYGVQD (reference sequence). The CDR3 consists of 12 residues. The DNA of the CDR3 is TGCGCCAGCAGTTCAAGCTCCTACGAGCAGTACTTC. Translation gives CASSSSSYEQYF.